The 8 T cell receptor beta chains given below trace back to one sample, sequenced in a study of T-cell reconstitution after alpha-beta-depleted transplantation in children. Unique molecular identifiers were used in preparing the TCRbeta library. Each CDR3 protein is one row after TCRdb ran MiXCR on the PCR reads. The sample lists nearly 400,000 distinct CDR3 sequences, 20% occurring once. This specimen was PBMCs from the stem cell graft donor, taken from the stem cell graft. The receptor source for this set is a human donor who donated a stem cell graft to a child with acute myeloid leukemia.

The rearrangement uses TRBV20-1 and TRBJ2-1; either TRBD1 or TRBD2 may supply D (6 bases each). The CDR3 spans 15 residues. Germline CDR1 is DFQATT and CDR2 is SNEGSKA (reference sequence). V gave up 6 bases and J gave up 8 bases, with 23 bases separating them. CDR3 region: CSAGAPGGEAYEQFF. The CDR3 DNA sequence: TGCAGTGCGGGGGCCCCCGGGGGAGAGGCTTATGAGCAGTTCTTC.

This clonotype was seen a few times. The V call is TRBV6-5, the J call TRBJ2-5; no firm D call. In germline, CDR1 is MNHEY, CDR2 SVGAGI. The CDR3 totals 12 residues. V was trimmed by 7 bases and J by 7 bases, leaving 13 bases between them. This chain's CDR3 is CASNAGFGTQYF. In DNA form, the CDR3 reads TGTGCCAGCAATGCCGGGTTCGGGACCCAGTACTTC.

Points on this clonotype: An end of the junction does not agree with germline; a read error may underlie this. This chain links TRBV7-2 with TRBJ1-2; the D gene is possibly TRBD1 (6 bases). Per germline, CDR1 SGHTA and CDR2 FQGNSA. The CDR3 is 14 amino acids. The CDR3 loop is CANSFPGTTYGYTF. DNA of the CDR3: TGTGCCAACAGCTTCCCCGGGACAACCTATGGCTACACCTTC.

The chain uses TRBV2 and TRBJ2-3; no firm D call. CDR3 size: 13 residues. Trimming cost V 3 bases and J 5 bases, with 9 bases left between them. Germline loops: CDR1 SNHLY, CDR2 FYNNEI. CDR3 coding DNA: TGTGCCAGCAGTGACTACGGGCTAGATACGCAGTATTTT. It specifies CASSDYGLDTQYF.

In regard to this clonotype: This CDR3 fails to terminate in the conserved phenylalanine or tryptophan, so it likely reflects a read error. V gene TRBV4-2 combines with J gene TRBJ1-1; D unclear. The V and J ends lost 0 bases and 1 base respectively, with 12 bases between them. The CDR3 has 16 residues. Germline CDR1 LGHNA, CDR2 YNFKEQ. CDR3 sequence reads: CASSQDLQLTNTEAFC. CDR3 nucleotides: TGTGCCAGCAGCCAAGATTTACAGCTGACGAACACTGAAGCTTTCTGT.

This clonotype was counted between two and nine times. The chain couples TRBV6-5 to TRBJ1-2; D not resolved. The CDR3 contains 15 residues. V lost 2 bases, J lost 4 bases, and 14 bases lay in between. Germline V gene data show CDR1 as MNHEY and CDR2 as SVGAGI. This chain's CDR3 is CASSYNGVRGYGYTF. As DNA, the CDR3 is TGTGCCAGCAGTTACAACGGAGTTCGGGGCTATGGCTACACCTTC.

This clonotype was found many times. V usage is TRBV7-2 and J usage is TRBJ2-1; 7 bases are a match to TRBD2. Trimming removed 5 bases from V and 10 bases from J; junction bases left unmatched: 5. Germline-derived CDR1 and CDR2 are SGHTA and FQGNSA. The CDR3 has 12 residues. Written as DNA, the CDR3 is TGTGCCAGCAGCATCGGACTAGGCGAGCAGTTCTTC. Translation gives CASSIGLGEQFF.

In its sample, this clonotype was seen a few times. V gene TRBV5-4 combines with J gene TRBJ2-1, with D possibly matching TRBD2 (7 bases). Per germline, CDR1 SGHNT and CDR2 YYREEE (reference sequence). Trimming cost V 3 bases and J 7 bases, with 17 bases left between them. The length of the CDR3 is 15 residues. The DNA for the CDR3 is TGTGCCAGCAGCTCCGGGACTATAAGGGGGAATGAGCAGTTCTTC. Its protein is CASSSGTIRGNEQFF.